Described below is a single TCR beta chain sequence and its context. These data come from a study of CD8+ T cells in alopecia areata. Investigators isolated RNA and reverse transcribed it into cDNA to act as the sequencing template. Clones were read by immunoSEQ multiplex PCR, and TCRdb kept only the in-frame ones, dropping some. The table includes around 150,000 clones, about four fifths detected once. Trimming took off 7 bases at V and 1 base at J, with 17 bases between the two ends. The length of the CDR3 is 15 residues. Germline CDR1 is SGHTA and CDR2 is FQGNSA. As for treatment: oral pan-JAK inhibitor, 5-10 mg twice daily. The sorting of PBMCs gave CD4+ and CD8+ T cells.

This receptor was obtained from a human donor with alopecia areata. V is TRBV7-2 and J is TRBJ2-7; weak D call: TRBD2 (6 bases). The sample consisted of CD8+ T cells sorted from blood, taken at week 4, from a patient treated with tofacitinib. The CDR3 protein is CASTGGSTVSYEQYF. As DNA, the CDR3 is TGTGCCAGCACCGGAGGGAGCACTGTGTCCTACGAGCAGTACTTC.